This T cell receptor beta chain was found in a study of blood T cell repertoires in COVID-19. Study in general: Donors in the United States, Italy and Spain gave samples during acute or convalescent COVID-19.

Trimming stripped 5 bases from V and 5 bases from J, with 11 bases between. The CDR3 runs 13 residues. The germline V gene encodes CDR1 SGHRS and CDR2 YFSETQ. The assay was immunoSEQ multiplex PCR, and TCRdb's table has in-frame clones only and misses some. The table has more than 400,000 clones, 87% seen once. Cohort allocation depended upon clinical history that participants reported. The V gene is TRBV5-1, the J gene TRBJ1-5; D remains unclear. The sequencing sample was made of PBMCs or T cells enriched from blood (not recorded which). The sequence derives from a woman aged 18-35 years who had recovered from COVID-19. Here the CDR3 reads CASRLTEDQPQHF. CDR3 nucleotide sequence: TGCGCCAGCAGGTTAACAGAAGATCAGCCCCAGCATTTT.